The TCR beta chain described here comes from a study of PD-1 blockade in classical Hodgkin lymphoma (dated by TCRdb to 2019 to 2021). For the wider study: Nivolumab dosing was 3 mg/kg intravenously every 2 weeks, continuing until either disease progression or unacceptable toxicity. The study used CyTOF and TCR beta sequencing to define a peripheral blood immune signature of response to PD-1 blockade in classical Hodgkin lymphoma.

Of note for this clone: Its antigen is unknown. Base qualities are not recorded, but no much larger clone differs from it by a single base.

The time point label of this sample denotes: cycle 4 day 1 (C4D1), after 5 to 7 weeks of nivolumab. Every trial patient had relapsed after autologous stem cell transplantation, and cohorts A, B and C differed in prior brentuximab vedotin exposure. The trial cohort included more than 55 patients with relapsed/refractory classical Hodgkin lymphoma, and each patient had a best overall response of complete response, partial response or progressive disease. Single-agent nivolumab was administered to trial patients in the multi-cohort phase II CheckMate 205 trial. An independent review committee assessed best overall response by applying the 2007 International Working Group response criteria. PBMCs from the trial were collected at three points: immediately before nivolumab initiation (C1D1), and during therapy at cycle 2 day 1 and cycle 4 day 1. Peripheral blood was collected in 8 mL Vacutainer Cell Preparation Tubes, from which PBMCs were isolated by centrifugation and then cryopreserved.

The Qiagen DNeasy kit was used to extract genomic DNA from unsorted PBMCs and from the negatively selected CD4+ and CD8+ fractions. Using primers that anneal to V and J segments, immunoSEQ multiplex PCR amplified the TCR beta CDR3 regions. A synthetic immune receptor repertoire was used to minimize amplification bias, and any remaining bias was removed computationally after sequencing. On the authors' methods: Repertoire diversity was quantified as the Shannon entropy index using custom Python scripts. Unsorted, CD4+ and CD8+ repertoires were analyzed separately, except for combined analyses in which CD4+ and CD8+ sequences were merged in silico. A clone counted as expanded when the clone's frequency after treatment rose at least 2-fold relative to C1D1, and clones undetected at baseline were given a pseudocount of 0.5. Singleton clones were defined as clones with 0 or 1 copy at C1D1, and non-singleton clones were defined as clones with 2 or more copies. Clones expanded in unsorted samples were assigned a CD4+, CD8+ or unknown annotation through matching of protein sequences in sorted samples from the same patient. Wilcoxon tests on paired samples were used to test changes in diversity from C1D1 to C4D1. In its TCRdb copy, this immuneACCESS table keeps in-frame sequences only and misses some clones. Where compared with another copy, unresolved V genes explain less than half of these, and the others have no known cause. The D gene and trimming were derived from the DNA, and the V and J assignments and clone size from that table. The sample contains roughly 56,000 clones, roughly nine tenths of them found a single time. The top ten clonotypes cover 6.5% to 9% of the sample.

Via the germline V gene (reference sequence), CDR1 is SGHKS and CDR2 YYEKEE. The CDR3, from cysteine to phenylalanine, totals 11 residues. CDR3 DNA only is kept here, 33 bases in frame from base 1. At the junction V is shortened by 0 bases and J by 9 bases, with 4 bases in between. General findings and caveats noted by the study authors: A significant rise by C4D1 was seen in CD4+ but not CD8+ TCR diversity (p=0.0027 vs p=0.16), with the rise being most apparent in complete responders (p=0.02). The study was limited to a single clinical trial cohort, and causes of repertoire differences, possibly disease activity or prior therapy, remained undefined. Lower diversity was seen in patients whose nivolumab began less than 1 year after ASCT, and these patients were left out of later analyses so that immune reconstitution would not confound the results. Baseline TCR diversity was reported to be lower in newly diagnosed patients than in healthy donors, and even lower in relapsed/refractory patients. Baseline diversity similar to that of newly diagnosed patients was observed in trial patients achieving complete response, whereas significantly lower diversity was observed in partial responders and progressors.

The sample in question was peripheral blood mononuclear cells (PBMCs), obtained before the fourth cycle of nivolumab. This receptor was identified in a human donor with classical Hodgkin lymphoma. The V and J segments used are TRBV5-5 and TRBJ2-1; a confident D gene designation cannot be given. For the CDR3, the sequence is CASSLVGEQFF. The sequence in DNA is TGTGCCAGCAGCTTGGTTGGTGAGCAGTTCTTC.